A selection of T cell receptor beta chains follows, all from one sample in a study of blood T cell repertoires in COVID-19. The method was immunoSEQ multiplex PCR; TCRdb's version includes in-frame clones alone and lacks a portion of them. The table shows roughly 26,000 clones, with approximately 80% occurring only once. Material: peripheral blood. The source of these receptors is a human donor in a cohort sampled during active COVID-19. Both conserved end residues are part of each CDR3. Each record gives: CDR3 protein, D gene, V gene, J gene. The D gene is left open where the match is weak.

CASSLSDRSLAKNIQYF,NA,TRBV7-9,TRBJ2-4
CASSLAARLAGGNEQFF,TRBD2,TRBV5-4,TRBJ2-1
CASNKGWTDTQYF,NA,TRBV19,TRBJ2-3
CASSLGTGPNPNGYTF,TRBD1,TRBV5-6,TRBJ1-2
CASSRTQTSGGVQETQYF,TRBD2,TRBV5-1,TRBJ2-5
CATSDSQGPGELFF,NA,TRBV24-1,TRBJ2-2
CASSPTSGRYNEQFF,TRBD2,TRBV7-6,TRBJ2-1
CASSHRGRTNEAFF,TRBD1,TRBV4-1,TRBJ1-1
CASSETPYNSPLHF,NA,TRBV6-2/TRBV6-3,TRBJ1-6
CASSEARSGTGKSEQYF,TRBD1,TRBV2,TRBJ2-7
CSALPGTPEAEAFF,NA,TRBV29-1,TRBJ1-1
CASSVEGRGRSLQFF,TRBD2,TRBV9,TRBJ2-1
CASSELQGAFAKEQYF,TRBD1,TRBV5-1,TRBJ2-7
CASSLSTTGNTIYF,NA,TRBV7-9,TRBJ1-3
CASSFDRSYEQYF,NA,TRBV12-3/TRBV12-4,TRBJ2-7
CASSPDSLNQPQHF,NA,TRBV5-1,TRBJ1-5
CASSEGGLEAFF,NA,TRBV6-1,TRBJ1-1